This T cell receptor beta chain came from a study of control samples from healthy donors and cancer patients. Profiled with immunoSEQ multiplex PCR; TCRdb holds only in-frame clones, not every one. The sample has about 160,000 clones, just over 95% seen once. With 2 bases removed from V and 3 bases from J, the gap between germline ends came to 8 bases. The CDR3 length is 13 residues. Germline assignment: CDR1 SEHNR and CDR2 FQNEAQ (reference sequence). The TCR sequence derives from a woman in her 30s in good health. The V gene is TRBV7-9, the J gene TRBJ2-7, with D unclear. Specimen: blood. The CDR3 protein is CASSLMNSYEQYF. CDR3 DNA sequence: TGTGCCAGCAGCTTAATGAACAGCTACGAGCAGTACTTC.